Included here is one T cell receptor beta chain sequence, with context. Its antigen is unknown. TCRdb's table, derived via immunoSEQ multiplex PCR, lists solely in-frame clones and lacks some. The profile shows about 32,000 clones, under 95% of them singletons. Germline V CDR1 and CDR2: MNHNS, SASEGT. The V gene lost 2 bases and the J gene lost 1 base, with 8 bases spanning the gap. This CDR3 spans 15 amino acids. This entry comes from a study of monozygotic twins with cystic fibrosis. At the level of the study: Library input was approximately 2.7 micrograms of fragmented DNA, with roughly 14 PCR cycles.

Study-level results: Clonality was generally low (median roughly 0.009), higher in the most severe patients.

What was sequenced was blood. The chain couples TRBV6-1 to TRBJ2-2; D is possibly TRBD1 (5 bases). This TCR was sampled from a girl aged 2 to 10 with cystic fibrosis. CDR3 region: CASSERGENTGELFF. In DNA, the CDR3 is TGTGCCAGCAGTGAAAGGGGTGAGAACACCGGGGAGCTGTTTTTT.